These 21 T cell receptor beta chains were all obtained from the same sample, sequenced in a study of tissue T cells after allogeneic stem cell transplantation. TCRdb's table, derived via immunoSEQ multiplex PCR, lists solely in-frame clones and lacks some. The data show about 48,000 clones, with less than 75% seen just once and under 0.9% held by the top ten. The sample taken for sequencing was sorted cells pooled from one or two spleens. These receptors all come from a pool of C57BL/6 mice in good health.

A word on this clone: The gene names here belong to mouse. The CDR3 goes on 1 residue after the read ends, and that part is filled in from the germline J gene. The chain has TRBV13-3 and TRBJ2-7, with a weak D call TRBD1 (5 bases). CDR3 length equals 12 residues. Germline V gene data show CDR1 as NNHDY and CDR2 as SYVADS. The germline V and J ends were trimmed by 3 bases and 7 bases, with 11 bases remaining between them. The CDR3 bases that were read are TGTGCCAGCAGTGGGAGGGGAGGAGAACAGTAC. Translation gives CASSGRGGEQY. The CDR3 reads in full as CASSGRGGEQYF.

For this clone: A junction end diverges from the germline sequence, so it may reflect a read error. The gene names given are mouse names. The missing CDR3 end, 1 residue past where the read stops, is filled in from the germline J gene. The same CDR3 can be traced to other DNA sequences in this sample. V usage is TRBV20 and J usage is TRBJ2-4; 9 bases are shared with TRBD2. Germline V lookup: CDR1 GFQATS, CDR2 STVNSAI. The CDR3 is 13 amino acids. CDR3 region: CGARDWGQNTLYF. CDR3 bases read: TGTGGTGCAAGGGACTGGGGTCAAAACACCTTGTAC.

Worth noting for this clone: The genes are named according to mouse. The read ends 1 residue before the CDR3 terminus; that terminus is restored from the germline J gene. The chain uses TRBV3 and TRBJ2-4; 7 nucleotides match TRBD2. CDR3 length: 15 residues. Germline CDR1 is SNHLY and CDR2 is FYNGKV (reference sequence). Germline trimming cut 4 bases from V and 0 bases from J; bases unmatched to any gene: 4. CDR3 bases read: TGTGCCAGCAGCTCGACTGGGACTAGTCAAAACACCTTGTAC. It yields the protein CASSSTGTSQNTLY. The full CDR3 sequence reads CASSSTGTSQNTLYF. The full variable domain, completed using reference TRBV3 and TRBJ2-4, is GPKVLQIPSHQIIDMGQMVTLNCDPVSNHLYFYWYKQILGQQMEFLVNFYNGKVMEKSKLFKDQFSVERPDGSYFTLKIQPTALEDSAVYFCASSSTGTSQNTLYFGAGTRLSVL.

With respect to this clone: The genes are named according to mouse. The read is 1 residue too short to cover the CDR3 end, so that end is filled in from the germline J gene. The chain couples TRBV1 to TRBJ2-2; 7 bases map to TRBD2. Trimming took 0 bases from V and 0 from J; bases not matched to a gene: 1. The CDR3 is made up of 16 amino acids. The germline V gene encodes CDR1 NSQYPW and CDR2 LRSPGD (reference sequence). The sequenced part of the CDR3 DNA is TGCACCTGCAGTGCAGATGGGGGGTCAAACACCGGGCAGCTCTAC. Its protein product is CTCSADGGSNTGQLY. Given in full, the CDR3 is CTCSADGGSNTGQLYF.

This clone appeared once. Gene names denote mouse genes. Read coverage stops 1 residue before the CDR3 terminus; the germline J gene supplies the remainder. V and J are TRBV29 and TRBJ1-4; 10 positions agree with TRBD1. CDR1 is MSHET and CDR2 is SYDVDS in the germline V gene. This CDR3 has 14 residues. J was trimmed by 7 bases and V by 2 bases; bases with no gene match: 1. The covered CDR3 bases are TGTGCTAGCAGTTTAGGGACAGGGGTCGAAAGATTATTT. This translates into CASSLGTGVERLF. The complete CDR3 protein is CASSLGTGVERLFF.

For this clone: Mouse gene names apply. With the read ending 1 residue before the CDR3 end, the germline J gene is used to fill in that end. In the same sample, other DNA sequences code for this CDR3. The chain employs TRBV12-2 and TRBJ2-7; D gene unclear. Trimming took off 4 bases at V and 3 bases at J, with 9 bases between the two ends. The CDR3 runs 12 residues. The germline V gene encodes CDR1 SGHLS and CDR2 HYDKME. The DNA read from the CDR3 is TGTGCCAGCTCCCTCGACAACTATGAACAGTAC. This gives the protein CASSLDNYEQY. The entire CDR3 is CASSLDNYEQYF.

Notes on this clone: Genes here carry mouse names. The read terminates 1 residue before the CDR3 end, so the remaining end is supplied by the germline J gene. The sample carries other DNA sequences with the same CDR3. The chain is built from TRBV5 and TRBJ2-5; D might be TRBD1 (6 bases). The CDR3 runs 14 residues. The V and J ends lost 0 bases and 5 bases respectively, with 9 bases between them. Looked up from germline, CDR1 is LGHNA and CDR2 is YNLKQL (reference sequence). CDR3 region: CASSQDRGRDTQYF. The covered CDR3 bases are TGTGCCAGCAGCCAAGACAGGGGACGAGACACCCAGTAC.

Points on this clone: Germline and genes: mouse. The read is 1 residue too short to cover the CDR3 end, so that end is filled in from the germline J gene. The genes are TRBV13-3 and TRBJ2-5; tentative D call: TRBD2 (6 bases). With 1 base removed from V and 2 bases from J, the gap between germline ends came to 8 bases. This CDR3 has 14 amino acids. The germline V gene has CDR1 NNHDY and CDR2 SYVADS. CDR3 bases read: TGTGCCAGCAGTGATCCGGGGGGCCAAGACACCCAGTAC. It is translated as CASSDPGGQDTQY. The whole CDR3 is CASSDPGGQDTQYF.

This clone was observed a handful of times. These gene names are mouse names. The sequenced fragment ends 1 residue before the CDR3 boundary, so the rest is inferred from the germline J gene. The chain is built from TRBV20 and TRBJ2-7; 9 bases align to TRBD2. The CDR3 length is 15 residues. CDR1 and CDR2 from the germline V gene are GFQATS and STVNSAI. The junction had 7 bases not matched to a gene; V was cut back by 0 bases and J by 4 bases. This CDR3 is CGARDPWGGPYEQYF. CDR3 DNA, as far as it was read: TGTGGTGCTAGGGATCCCTGGGGGGGGCCTTATGAACAGTAC.

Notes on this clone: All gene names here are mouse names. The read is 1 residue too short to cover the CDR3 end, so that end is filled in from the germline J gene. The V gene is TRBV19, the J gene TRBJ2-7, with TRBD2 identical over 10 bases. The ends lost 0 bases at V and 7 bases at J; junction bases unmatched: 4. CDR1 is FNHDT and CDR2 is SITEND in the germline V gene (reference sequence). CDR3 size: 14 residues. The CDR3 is CASSIAGGAREQYF. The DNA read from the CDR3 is TGTGCCAGCAGTATAGCTGGGGGGGCGCGAGAACAGTAC.

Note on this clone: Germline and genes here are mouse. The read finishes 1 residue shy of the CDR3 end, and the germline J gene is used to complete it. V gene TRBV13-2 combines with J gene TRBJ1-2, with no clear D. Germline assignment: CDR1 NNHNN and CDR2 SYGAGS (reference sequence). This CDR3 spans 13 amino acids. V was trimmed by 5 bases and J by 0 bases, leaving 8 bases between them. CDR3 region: CASGTNTNSDYTF. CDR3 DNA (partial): TGTGCCAGCGGGACAAACACAAACTCCGACTACACC.

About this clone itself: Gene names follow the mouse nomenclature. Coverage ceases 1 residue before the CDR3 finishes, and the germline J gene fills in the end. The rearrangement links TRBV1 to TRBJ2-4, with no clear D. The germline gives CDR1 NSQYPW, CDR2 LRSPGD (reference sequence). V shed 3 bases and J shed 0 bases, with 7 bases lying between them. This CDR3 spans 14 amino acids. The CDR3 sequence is CTCSAGQSQNTLYF. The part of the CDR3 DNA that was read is TGCACCTGCAGTGCGGGCCAAAGTCAAAACACCTTGTAC.

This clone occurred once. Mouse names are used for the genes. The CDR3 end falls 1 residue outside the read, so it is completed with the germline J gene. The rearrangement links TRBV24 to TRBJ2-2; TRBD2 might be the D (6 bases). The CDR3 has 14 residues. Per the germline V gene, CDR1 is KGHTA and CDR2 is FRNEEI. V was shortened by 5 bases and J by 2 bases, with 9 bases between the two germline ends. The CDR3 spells CASSTGLNTGQLYF. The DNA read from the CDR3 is TGTGCCAGCAGTACGGGACTTAACACCGGGCAGCTCTAC.

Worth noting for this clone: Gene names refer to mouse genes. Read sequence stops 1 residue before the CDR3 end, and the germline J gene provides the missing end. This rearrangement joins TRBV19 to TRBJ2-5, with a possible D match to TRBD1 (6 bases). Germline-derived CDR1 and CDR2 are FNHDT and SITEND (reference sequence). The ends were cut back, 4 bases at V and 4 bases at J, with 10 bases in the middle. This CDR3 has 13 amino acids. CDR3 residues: CASSWAGEDTQYF. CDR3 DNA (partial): TGTGCCAGCAGTTGGGCAGGGGAAGACACCCAGTAC.

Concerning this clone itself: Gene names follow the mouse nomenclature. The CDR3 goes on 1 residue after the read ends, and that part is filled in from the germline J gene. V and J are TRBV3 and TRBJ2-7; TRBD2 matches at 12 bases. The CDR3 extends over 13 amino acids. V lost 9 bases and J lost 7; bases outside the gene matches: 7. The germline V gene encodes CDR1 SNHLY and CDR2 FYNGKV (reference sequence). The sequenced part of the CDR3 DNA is TGTGCCAGTATGGGACTGGGGGGTAGGGAACAGTAC. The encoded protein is CASMGLGGREQY. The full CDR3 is CASMGLGGREQYF.

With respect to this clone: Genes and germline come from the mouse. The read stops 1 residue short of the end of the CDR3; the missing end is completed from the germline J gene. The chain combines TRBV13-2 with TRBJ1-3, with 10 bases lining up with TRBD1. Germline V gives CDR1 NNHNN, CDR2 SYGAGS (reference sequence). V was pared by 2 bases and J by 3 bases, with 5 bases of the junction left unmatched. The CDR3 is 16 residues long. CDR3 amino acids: CASGEPGQGNGNTLYF. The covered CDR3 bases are TGTGCCAGCGGTGAACCGGGACAGGGGAATGGAAATACGCTCTAT.

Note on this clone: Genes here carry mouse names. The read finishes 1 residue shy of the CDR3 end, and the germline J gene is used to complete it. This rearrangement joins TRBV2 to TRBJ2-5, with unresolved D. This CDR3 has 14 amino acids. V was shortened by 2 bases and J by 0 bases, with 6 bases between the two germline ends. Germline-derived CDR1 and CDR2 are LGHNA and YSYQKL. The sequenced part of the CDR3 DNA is TGTGCCAGCAGCCAACATATTAACCAAGACACCCAGTAC. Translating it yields CASSQHINQDTQY. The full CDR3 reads CASSQHINQDTQYF.

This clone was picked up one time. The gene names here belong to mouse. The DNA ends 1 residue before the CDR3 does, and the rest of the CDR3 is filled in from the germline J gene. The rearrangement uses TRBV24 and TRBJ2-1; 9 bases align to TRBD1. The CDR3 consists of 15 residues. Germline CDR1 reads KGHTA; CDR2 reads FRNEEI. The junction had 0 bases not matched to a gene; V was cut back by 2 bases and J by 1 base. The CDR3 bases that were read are TGTGCCAGCAGTCTGGGACAGGGGAACTATGCTGAGCAGTTC. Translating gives CASSLGQGNYAEQF. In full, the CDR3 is CASSLGQGNYAEQFF.

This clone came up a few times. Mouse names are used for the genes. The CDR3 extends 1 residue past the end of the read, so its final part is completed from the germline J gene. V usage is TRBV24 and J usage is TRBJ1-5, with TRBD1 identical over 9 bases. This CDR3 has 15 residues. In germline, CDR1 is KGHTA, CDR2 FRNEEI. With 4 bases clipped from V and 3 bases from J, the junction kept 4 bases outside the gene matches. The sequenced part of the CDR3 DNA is TGTGCCAGCAGTCCTCACAGGGGGCGCAACCAGGCTCCGCTT. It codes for CASSPHRGRNQAPL. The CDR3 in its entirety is CASSPHRGRNQAPLF.

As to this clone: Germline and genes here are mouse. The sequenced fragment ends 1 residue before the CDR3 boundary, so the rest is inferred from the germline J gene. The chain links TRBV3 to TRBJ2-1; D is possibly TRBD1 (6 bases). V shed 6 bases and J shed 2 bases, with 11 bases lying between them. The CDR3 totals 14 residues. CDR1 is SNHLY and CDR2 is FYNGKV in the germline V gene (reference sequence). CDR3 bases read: TGTGCCAGCAGTCCGGGACAATACTATGCTGAGCAGTTC. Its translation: CASSPGQYYAEQF. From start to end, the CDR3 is CASSPGQYYAEQFF.

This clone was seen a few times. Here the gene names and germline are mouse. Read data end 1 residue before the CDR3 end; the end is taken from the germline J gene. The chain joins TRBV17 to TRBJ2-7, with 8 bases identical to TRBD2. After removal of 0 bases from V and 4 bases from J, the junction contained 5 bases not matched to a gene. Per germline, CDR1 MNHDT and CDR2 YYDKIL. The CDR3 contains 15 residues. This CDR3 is CASSRDPGGRYEQYF. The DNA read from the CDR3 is TGTGCTAGCAGTAGAGATCCTGGGGGGCGTTATGAACAGTAC.